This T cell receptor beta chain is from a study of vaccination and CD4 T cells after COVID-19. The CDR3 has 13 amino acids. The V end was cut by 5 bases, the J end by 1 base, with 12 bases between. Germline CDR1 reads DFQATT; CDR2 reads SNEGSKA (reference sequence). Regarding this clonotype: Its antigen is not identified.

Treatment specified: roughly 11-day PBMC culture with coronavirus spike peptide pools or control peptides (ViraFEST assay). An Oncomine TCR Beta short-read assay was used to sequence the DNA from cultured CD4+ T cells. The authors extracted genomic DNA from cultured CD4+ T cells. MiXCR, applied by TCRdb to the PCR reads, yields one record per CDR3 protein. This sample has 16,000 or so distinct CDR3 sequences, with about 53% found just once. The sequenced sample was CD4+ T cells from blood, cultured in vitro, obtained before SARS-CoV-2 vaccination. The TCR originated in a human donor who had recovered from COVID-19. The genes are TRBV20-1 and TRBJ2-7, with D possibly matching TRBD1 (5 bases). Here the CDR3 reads CSAPDQGSYEQYF. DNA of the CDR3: TGCAGTGCTCCGGATCAGGGATCCTACGAGCAGTACTTC.